This TCR beta chain was sequenced during a study of memory B cells and T cells in multiple sclerosis. As concerns this clone: The antigen is undetermined.

V shed 5 bases and J shed 5 bases, with 18 bases lying between them. The CDR3 is 15 amino acids. Per germline, CDR1 MNHEY and CDR2 SMNVEV (reference sequence). After stimulus-free culture, autoproliferating CFSE-dim and non-proliferating CFSE-high T cells were sequenced separately. Cultures began with about 4.5x10^7 CFSE-labeled PBMCs, unstimulated for under 8 days, with replicate wells pooled. TCRdb keeps only in-frame clones here, not all; method: immunoSEQ multiplex PCR. The table shows 40,000 to 50,000 clones, with more than 65% occurring only once. The study's findings and limits: Normalization was needed because clone-set size differences affected shared clonotype counts.

The sample consisted of PBMCs from blood kept in culture. The clonotype comes from a human donor with multiple sclerosis. J is TRBJ1-2 and V is TRBV27; tentative D call: TRBD1 (6 bases). The CDR3 loop reads CASSDLTGGRYGYTF. The CDR3 nucleotides are TGTGCCAGCAGTGACCTGACAGGCGGAAGGTATGGCTACACCTTC.